A single sample gave rise to the 21 T cell receptor beta chains below, sequenced in a study of blood T cell repertoires in COVID-19. The protocol was immunoSEQ multiplex PCR, while the TCRdb copy is restricted to in-frame clones and leaves out a portion. The sample consists of under 350,000 clones, around nine tenths of them appearing once. Sample: peripheral blood. All receptors come from a woman aged 25-40 years with COVID-19, enrolled during active disease.

The rearrangement links TRBV27 to TRBJ2-7; TRBD2 matches at 14 bases. The CDR3 is 15 residues long. The trim removed 8 bases at V and 7 bases at J, leaving 10 bases unmatched. Germline loops: CDR1 MNHEY, CDR2 SMNVEV (reference sequence). CDR3 in amino acids: CASAFLTSGGGEQYF. CDR3 bases: TGTGCCAGCGCCTTCCTGACTAGCGGGGGGGGAGAGCAGTACTTC.

The gene calls are TRBV28 and TRBJ2-7; the D gene is possibly TRBD2 (5 bases). V was shortened by 6 bases and J by 7 bases, with 19 bases between the two germline ends. The CDR3 has 14 amino acids. The germline V gene has CDR1 MDHEN and CDR2 SYDVKM. CDR3 loop: CASSLAGITWEQYF. CDR3 nucleotides: TGTGCCAGCAGCCTAGCCGGGATTACCTGGGAGCAGTACTTC.

As concerns this clone: The junction differs from germline at one of its ends, possibly a read error. The chain uses TRBV7-7 and TRBJ2-4, with TRBD1 matching 9 bases. Germline values: CDR1 SSHAT, CDR2 FNYEAQ (reference sequence). The CDR3 is 15 residues long. The CDR3 is CASRRTGTGKNIQYF. CDR3 bases: TGTGCTAGCAGACGCACCGGGACAGGGAAAAACATTCAGTACTTC.

Only one count was recorded for this clone. The chain carries TRBV10-3 and TRBJ2-7; D is uncertain. The V gene lost 7 bases and the J gene lost 2 bases, with 12 bases spanning the gap. The germline gives CDR1 ENHRY, CDR2 SYGVKD. The CDR3 loop spans 13 amino acids. In nucleotides, the CDR3 is TGTGCCATCAAAGAACTGTTGACCTACGAGCAGTACTTC. Translated, it gives CAIKELLTYEQYF.

The chain has TRBV24-1 and TRBJ1-2; D is possibly TRBD1 (6 bases). This CDR3 is 15 amino acids long. Germline V gene data show CDR1 as KGHDR and CDR2 as SFDVKD. The germline V and J ends were trimmed by 3 bases and 4 bases, with 14 bases remaining between them. The CDR3 coding sequence is TGTGCCACCAGTGATCCCGGACAGTCGGTCTATGGCTACACCTTC. The encoded protein is CATSDPGQSVYGYTF.

The chain joins TRBV27 to TRBJ2-7, with 7 bases identical to TRBD2. Trimming cost V 3 bases and J 1 base; bases outside gene matches: 3. The CDR3 has 14 amino acids. Looked up from germline, CDR1 is MNHEY and CDR2 is SMNVEV (reference sequence). The CDR3 loop is CASSLAGESYEQYF. In nucleotides, the CDR3 is TGTGCCAGCAGTTTGGCGGGAGAATCCTACGAGCAGTACTTC.

J is TRBJ2-1 and V is TRBV10-1; TRBD1 is a possible D gene (5 bases). The CDR3 extends over 13 amino acids. Germline loops: CDR1 WNHNN, CDR2 SYGVQD (reference sequence). Trimming took 3 bases from V and 9 from J, leaving 12 bases between them. This chain's CDR3 is CASSDLAQGEQFF. CDR3 bases: TGCGCCAGCAGTGATCTGGCCCAGGGTGAGCAGTTCTTC.

The rearrangement uses TRBV6-6 and TRBJ2-1; D gene unclear. V dropped 5 bases and J dropped 0 bases, with 11 bases sitting between them. This CDR3 region has 15 residues. Germline loops: CDR1 MNHNY, CDR2 SVGAGI (reference sequence). The CDR3 DNA is TGTGCCAGCAGTCCAGACACGAGCTCCTACAATGAGCAGTTCTTC. Translating gives CASSPDTSSYNEQFF.

J is TRBJ2-2 and V is TRBV19; 7 bases fit TRBD2. The CDR3 consists of 16 residues. The V gene end was trimmed by 8 bases and the J gene end by 3 bases; junction bases not matched to a gene: 12. The germline CDR1 and CDR2 sequences are LNHDA and SQIVND (reference sequence). The CDR3 is CASGRKRGGDTGELFF. CDR3 coding DNA: TGTGCCAGTGGTCGAAAGCGGGGAGGGGACACCGGGGAGCTGTTTTTT.

The J gene is TRBJ1-2, the V gene TRBV7-9, with 7 bases that match TRBD1. The CDR3 runs to 13 residues. Germline-derived CDR1 and CDR2 are SEHNR and FQNEAQ (reference sequence). With V trimmed by 7 bases and J by 5 bases, 7 bases remained unmatched. The CDR3 sequence: CASTKRDSYGYTF. CDR3 DNA: TGTGCCAGCACTAAAAGGGACAGTTATGGCTACACCTTC.

This clone was seen just once. The chain is built from TRBV10-3 and TRBJ2-7; tentatively, D is TRBD1 (6 bases). The CDR3 contains 15 residues. CDR1 and CDR2 (germline): ENHRY, SYGVKD. Trimming took off 3 bases at V and 5 bases at J, with 17 bases between the two ends. CDR3: CAISDPGTDRNEQYF. The CDR3 DNA follows: TGTGCCATCAGTGACCCAGGGACGGACAGAAACGAGCAGTACTTC.

The rearrangement links TRBV5-6 to TRBJ2-2; the D gene is possibly TRBD2 (6 bases). The CDR3 is 16 amino acids. Between the trimmed V and J ends, which lost 0 bases and 3 bases, there was a span of 12 bases. Germline-derived CDR1 and CDR2 are SGHDT and YYEEEE. As DNA, the CDR3 is TGTGCCAGCAGCTTGGGGTCGGGGGTTGACACCGGGGAGCTGTTTTTT. This gives the protein CASSLGSGVDTGELFF. The whole variable domain, filled in from reference TRBV5-6 and TRBJ2-2, reads DAGVTQSPTHLIKTRGQQVTLRCSPKSGHDTVSWYQQALGQGPQFIFQYYEEEERQRGNFPDRFSGHQFPNYSSELNVNALLLGDSALYLCASSLGSGVDTGELFFGEGSRLTVL.

V gene TRBV5-4 combines with J gene TRBJ2-5; perhaps TRBD1 as D (6 bases). The ends were cut back, 4 bases at V and 4 bases at J, with 11 bases in the middle. In germline, CDR1 is SGHNT, CDR2 YYREEE (reference sequence). CDR3 length: 13 amino acids. The chain's CDR3 is CASSVRGGETQYF. The CDR3 DNA follows: TGTGCCAGCAGCGTACGAGGGGGAGAGACCCAGTACTTC. Filled out from reference TRBV5-4 and TRBJ2-5, the complete variable domain reads ETGVTQSPTHLIKTRGQQVTLRCSSQSGHNTVSWYQQALGQGPQFIFQYYREEENGRGNFPPRFSGLQFPNYSSELNVNALELDDSALYLCASSVRGGETQYFGPGTRLLVL.

The chain recombines TRBV18 with TRBJ2-1; D is possibly TRBD2 (6 bases). The CDR3 covers 13 residues. The germline CDR1 and CDR2 sequences are KGHSH and LQKENI. V lost 6 bases to trimming and J lost 5 bases, with 11 bases between them. The CDR3 DNA reads as TGTGCCAGCTCTACGGGAGTCCACAATGAGCAGTTCTTC. It codes for CASSTGVHNEQFF.

This chain joins TRBV7-6 and TRBJ1-2; 11 positions agree with TRBD1. V was clipped by 5 bases and J by 4 bases; unmatched bases: 21. The CDR3 has 20 residues. Germline values: CDR1 SGHVS, CDR2 FNYEAQ. CDR3 sequence: CASSPISGTGGTREGYGYTF. The CDR3 DNA sequence: TGTGCCAGCAGCCCTATATCCGGGACAGGGGGAACCCGGGAGGGCTATGGCTACACCTTC.

The chain carries TRBV5-4 and TRBJ2-1; no clear D gene. Looked up from germline, CDR1 is SGHNT and CDR2 is YYREEE (reference sequence). V lost 1 base to trimming and J lost 9 bases, with 11 bases between them. The CDR3 is made up of 13 amino acids. The CDR3 DNA reads as TGTGCCAGCAGCTTGACAGAGCATAGTGAGCAGTTCTTC. This translates into CASSLTEHSEQFF. Full variable domain (missing parts from reference TRBV5-4 and TRBJ2-1): ETGVTQSPTHLIKTRGQQVTLRCSSQSGHNTVSWYQQALGQGPQFIFQYYREEENGRGNFPPRFSGLQFPNYSSELNVNALELDDSALYLCASSLTEHSEQFFGPGTRLTVL.

This clone has a single count. The gene calls are TRBV24-1 and TRBJ1-2; 11 positions agree with TRBD1. Germline V gene data show CDR1 as KGHDR and CDR2 as SFDVKD. The CDR3 has 16 residues. The J segment lost 6 bases and the V segment lost 4 bases, leaving 9 bases of the junction unmatched. The CDR3 is CATSDPPGTGGNGYTF. The CDR3 DNA reads TGTGCCACCAGTGACCCCCCCGGGACAGGGGGGAATGGCTACACCTTC.

The chain has TRBV11-2 and TRBJ1-3; no firm D call. Trimming left V 2 bases short and J 4 bases short, with 6 bases between. Germline V CDR1 and CDR2: SGHAT, FQNNGV. This CDR3 has 13 amino acids. The CDR3 loop is CASSLPTGNTIYF. In DNA, the CDR3 is TGTGCCAGCAGCTTACCAACAGGAAACACCATATATTTT.

V usage is TRBV4-1 and J usage is TRBJ2-7, with 7 nucleotides matching TRBD1. This CDR3 is built from 15 residues. Germline-derived CDR1 and CDR2 are MGHRA and YSYEKL. J gave up 5 bases and V 1 base, and 8 bases lay outside the gene matches. Here the CDR3 reads CASSQGRQGDHEQYF. CDR3 in DNA: TGCGCCAGCAGCCAAGGTAGGCAGGGGGACCACGAGCAGTACTTC.

The rearrangement links TRBV18 to TRBJ2-1; perhaps TRBD2 as D (6 bases). Germline V gene data show CDR1 as KGHSH and CDR2 as LQKENI. The CDR3 runs 16 residues. Trimming removed 0 bases from V and 0 bases from J, with 9 bases in between. Written as DNA, the CDR3 is TGTGCCAGCTCACCACCGGAGGGGAGCTCCTACAATGAGCAGTTCTTC. Protein product: CASSPPEGSSYNEQFF.

J is TRBJ1-1 and V is TRBV5-1, with 8 bases fitting TRBD1. This CDR3 has 16 residues. Germline trimming cut 2 bases from V and 0 bases from J; bases unmatched to any gene: 6. Germline lookup yields CDR1 SGHRS and CDR2 YFSETQ. CDR3 DNA: TGCGCCAGCAGCTTCGGGACAGGAATTATGAACACTGAAGCTTTCTTT. Protein: CASSFGTGIMNTEAFF.